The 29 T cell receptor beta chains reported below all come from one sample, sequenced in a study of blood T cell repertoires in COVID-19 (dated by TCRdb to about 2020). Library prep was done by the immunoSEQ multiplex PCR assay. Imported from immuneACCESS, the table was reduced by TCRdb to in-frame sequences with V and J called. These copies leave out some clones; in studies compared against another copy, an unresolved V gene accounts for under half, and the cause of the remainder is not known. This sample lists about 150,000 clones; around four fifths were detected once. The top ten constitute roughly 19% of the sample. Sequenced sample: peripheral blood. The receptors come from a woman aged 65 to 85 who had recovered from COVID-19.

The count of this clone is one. The CDR3, as DNA: TGCGCCAGCAGCTTGGCGGGACAGGGCCCCCAAGAGACCCAGTACTTC. As protein: CASSLAGQGPQETQYF. The chain couples TRBV5-1 to TRBJ2-5; TRBD1 aligns across 9 bases. Germline CDR1 reads SGHRS; CDR2 reads YFSETQ. V lost 0 bases and J lost 1; bases outside the gene matches: 4. The CDR3 runs 16 residues.

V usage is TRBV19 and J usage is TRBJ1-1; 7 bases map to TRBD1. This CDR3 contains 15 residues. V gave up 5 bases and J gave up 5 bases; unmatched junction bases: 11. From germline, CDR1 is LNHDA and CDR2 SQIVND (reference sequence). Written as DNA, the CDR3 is TGTGCCAGTAGTCCCCCGACAGGGTCGGGGACTGAAGCTTTCTTT. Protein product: CASSPPTGSGTEAFF.

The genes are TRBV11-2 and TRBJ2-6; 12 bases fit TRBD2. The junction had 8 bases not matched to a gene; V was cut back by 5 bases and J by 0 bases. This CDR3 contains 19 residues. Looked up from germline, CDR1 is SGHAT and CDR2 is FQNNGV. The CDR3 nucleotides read TGTGCCAGCAGCCCTCGACTAGCGGGAGCCCTCTCTGGGGCCAACGTCCTGACTTTC. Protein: CASSPRLAGALSGANVLTF. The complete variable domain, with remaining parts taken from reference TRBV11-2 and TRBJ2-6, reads EAGVAQSPRYKIIEKRQSVAFWCNPISGHATLYWYQQILGQGPKLLIQFQNNGVVDDSQLPKDRFSAERLKGVDSTLKIQPAKLEDSAVYLCASSPRLAGALSGANVLTFGAGSRLTVL.

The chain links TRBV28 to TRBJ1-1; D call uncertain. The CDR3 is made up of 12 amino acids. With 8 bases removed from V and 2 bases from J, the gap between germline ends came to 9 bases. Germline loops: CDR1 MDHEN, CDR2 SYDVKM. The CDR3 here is CASRRPNTEAFF. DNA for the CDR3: TGTGCCAGCCGGAGGCCAAACACTGAAGCTTTCTTT.

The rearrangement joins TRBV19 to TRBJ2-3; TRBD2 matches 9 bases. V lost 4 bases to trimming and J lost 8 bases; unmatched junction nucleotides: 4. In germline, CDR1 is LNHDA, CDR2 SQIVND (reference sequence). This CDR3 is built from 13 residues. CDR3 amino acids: CASSSGGARTQYF. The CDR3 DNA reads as TGTGCCAGTAGTAGCGGGGGGGCCCGTACGCAGTATTTT.

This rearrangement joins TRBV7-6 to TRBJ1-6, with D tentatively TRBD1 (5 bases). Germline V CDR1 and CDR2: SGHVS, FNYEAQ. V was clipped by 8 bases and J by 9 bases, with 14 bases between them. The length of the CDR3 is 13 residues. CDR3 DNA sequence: TGTGCCAGCTCGGGGGAAGTCAGTTCACCCCTCCACTTT. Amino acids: CASSGEVSSPLHF. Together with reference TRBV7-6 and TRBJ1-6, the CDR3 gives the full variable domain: GAGVSQSPRYKVTKRGQDVALRCDPISGHVSLYWYRQALGQGPEFLTYFNYEAQQDKSGLPNDRFSAERPEGSISTLTIQRTEQRDSAMYRCASSGEVSSPLHFGNGTRLTVT.

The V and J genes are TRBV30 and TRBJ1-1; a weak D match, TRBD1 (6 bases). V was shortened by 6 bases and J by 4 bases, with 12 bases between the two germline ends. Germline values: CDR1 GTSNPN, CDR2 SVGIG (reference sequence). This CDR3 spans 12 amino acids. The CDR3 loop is CACTGIGTEAFF. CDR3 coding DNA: TGTGCCTGCACAGGGATAGGCACTGAAGCTTTCTTT.

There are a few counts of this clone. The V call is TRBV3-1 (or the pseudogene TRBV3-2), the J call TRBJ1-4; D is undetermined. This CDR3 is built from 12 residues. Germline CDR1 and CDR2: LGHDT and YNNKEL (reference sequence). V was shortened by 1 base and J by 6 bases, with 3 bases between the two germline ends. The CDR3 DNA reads TGTGCCAGCAGCCAAGGAGATGAAAAACTGTTTTTT. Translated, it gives CASSQGDEKLFF.

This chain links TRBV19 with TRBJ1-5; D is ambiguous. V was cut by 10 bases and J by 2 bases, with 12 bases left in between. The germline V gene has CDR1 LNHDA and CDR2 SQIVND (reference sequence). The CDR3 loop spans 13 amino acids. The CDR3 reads CATRRGGNQPQHF. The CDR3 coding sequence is TGTGCCACCAGACGAGGTGGCAATCAGCCCCAGCATTTT.

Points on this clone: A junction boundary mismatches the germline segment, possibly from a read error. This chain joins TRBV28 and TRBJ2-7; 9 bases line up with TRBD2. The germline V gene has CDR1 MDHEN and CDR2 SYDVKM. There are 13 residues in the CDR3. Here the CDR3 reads CASSPGLATRWDF. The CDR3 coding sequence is TGTGCCAGCAGTCCCGGACTAGCGACGAGGTGGGACTTC.

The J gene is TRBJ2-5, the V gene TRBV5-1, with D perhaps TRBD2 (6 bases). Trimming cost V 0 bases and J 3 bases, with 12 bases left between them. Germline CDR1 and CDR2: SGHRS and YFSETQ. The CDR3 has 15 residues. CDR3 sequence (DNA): TGCGCCAGCAGCTTGGAGGTCCCTAGCGAAGAGACCCAGTACTTC. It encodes CASSLEVPSEETQYF.

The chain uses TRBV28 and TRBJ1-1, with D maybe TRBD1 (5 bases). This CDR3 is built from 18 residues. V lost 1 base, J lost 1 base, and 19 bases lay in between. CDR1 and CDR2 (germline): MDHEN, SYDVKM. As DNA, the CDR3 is TGTGCCAGCAGTTTATCCACCCTCCGGGGGGGGAGGAACACTGAAGCTTTCTTT. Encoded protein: CASSLSTLRGGRNTEAFF.

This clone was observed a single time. The CDR3 loop reads CASSARVGATGELFF. The DNA for the CDR3 is TGTGCCAGCAGCGCCCGGGTGGGGGCGACCGGGGAGCTGTTTTTT. The gene calls are TRBV11-3 and TRBJ2-2; maybe TRBD1 (6 bases). The CDR3 is 15 amino acids. Trimming removed 5 bases at V and 5 bases at J, with 15 bases between. Germline CDR1 reads SGHNT; CDR2 reads YENEEA.

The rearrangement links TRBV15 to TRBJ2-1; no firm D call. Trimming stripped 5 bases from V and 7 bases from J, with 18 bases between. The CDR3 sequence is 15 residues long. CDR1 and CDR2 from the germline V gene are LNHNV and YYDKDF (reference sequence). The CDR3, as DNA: TGTGCCACCAGCCGCCGGTTGTTCCCTGTGAATGAGCAGTTCTTC. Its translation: CATSRRLFPVNEQFF.

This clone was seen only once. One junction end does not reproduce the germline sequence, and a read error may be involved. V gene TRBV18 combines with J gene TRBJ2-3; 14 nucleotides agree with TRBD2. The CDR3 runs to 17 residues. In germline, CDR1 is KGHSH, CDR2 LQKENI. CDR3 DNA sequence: TGTGCCAGCTCCCCACGGGGACTAGCGGGAGTTGGAGATACGCAGTATTTT. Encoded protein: CASSPRGLAGVGDTQYF.

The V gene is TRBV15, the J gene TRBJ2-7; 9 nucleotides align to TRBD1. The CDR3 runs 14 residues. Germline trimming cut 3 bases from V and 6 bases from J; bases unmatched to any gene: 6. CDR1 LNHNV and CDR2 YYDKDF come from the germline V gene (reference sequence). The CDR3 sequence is CATSRDRTGVEQYF. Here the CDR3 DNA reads TGTGCCACCAGCAGGGACCGGACAGGGGTCGAGCAGTACTTC.

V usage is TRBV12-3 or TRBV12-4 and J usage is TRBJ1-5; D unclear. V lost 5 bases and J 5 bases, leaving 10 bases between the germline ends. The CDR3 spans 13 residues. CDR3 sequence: CASSRYQDQPQHF. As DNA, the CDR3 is TGTGCCAGCAGTCGATACCAGGATCAGCCCCAGCATTTT.

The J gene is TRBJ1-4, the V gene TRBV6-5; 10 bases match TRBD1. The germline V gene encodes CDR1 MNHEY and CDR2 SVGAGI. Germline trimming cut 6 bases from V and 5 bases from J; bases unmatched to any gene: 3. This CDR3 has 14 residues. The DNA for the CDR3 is TGTGCCAGCAGGCGGACAGGGGGAAATGAAAAACTGTTTTTT. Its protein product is CASRRTGGNEKLFF.

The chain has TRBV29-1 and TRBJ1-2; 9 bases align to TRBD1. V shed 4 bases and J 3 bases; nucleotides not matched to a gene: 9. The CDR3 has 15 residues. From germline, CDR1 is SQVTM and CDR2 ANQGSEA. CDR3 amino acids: CSVGGQGSLDYGYTF. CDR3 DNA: TGCAGCGTTGGGGGACAGGGCTCCCTCGACTATGGCTACACCTTC.

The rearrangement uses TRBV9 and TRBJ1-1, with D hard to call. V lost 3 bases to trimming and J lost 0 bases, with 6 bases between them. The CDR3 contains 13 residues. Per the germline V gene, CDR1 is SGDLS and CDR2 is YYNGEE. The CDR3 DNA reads TGTGCCAGCAGCGCCCTTATGAACACTGAAGCTTTCTTT. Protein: CASSALMNTEAFF.

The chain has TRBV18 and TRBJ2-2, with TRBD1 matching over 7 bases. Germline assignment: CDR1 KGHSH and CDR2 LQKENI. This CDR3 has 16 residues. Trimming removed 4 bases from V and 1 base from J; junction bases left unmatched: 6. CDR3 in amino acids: CASSLQTGWNTGELFF. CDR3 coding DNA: TGTGCCAGCTCACTCCAGACAGGGTGGAACACCGGGGAGCTGTTTTTT.

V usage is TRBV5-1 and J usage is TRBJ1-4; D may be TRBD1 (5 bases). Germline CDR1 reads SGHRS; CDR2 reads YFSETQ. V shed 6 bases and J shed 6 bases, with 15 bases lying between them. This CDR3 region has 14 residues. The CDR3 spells CASTSGGGDEKLFF. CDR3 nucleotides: TGCGCCAGCACCTCGGGAGGAGGGGATGAAAAACTGTTTTTT.

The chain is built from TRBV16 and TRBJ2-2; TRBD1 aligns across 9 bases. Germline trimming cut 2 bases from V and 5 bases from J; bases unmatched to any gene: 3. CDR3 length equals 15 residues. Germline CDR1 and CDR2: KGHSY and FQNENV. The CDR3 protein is CASSQGTGQTGELFF. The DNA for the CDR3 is TGTGCCAGCAGCCAAGGGACAGGGCAAACCGGGGAGCTGTTTTTT.

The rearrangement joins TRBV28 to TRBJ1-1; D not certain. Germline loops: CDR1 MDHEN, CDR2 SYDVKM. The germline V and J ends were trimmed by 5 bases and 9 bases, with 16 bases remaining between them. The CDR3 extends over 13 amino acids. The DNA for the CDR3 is TGTGCCAGCAGTCCACCGGTCCGAACCCAAGCTTTCTTT. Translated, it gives CASSPPVRTQAFF.

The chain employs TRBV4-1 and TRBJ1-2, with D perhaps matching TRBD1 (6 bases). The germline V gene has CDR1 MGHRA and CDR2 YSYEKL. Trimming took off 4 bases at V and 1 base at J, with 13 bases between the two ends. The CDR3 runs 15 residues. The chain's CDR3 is CASSLGQTNNYGYTF. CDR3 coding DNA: TGCGCCAGCAGCCTAGGACAGACCAATAACTATGGCTACACCTTC.

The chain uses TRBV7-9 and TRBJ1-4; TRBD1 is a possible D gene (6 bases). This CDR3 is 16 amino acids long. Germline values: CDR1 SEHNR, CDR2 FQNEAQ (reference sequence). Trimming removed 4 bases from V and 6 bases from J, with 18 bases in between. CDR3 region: CASSWTMGAVDEKLFF. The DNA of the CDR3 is TGTGCCAGCAGCTGGACCATGGGGGCGGTAGATGAAAAACTGTTTTTT.

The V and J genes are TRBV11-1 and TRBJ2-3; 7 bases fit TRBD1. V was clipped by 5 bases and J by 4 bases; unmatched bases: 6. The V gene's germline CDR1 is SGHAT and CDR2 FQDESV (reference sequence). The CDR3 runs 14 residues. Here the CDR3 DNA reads TGTGCCAGCAGCCCAGGGGACAGCCCAGATACGCAGTATTTT. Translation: CASSPGDSPDTQYF.

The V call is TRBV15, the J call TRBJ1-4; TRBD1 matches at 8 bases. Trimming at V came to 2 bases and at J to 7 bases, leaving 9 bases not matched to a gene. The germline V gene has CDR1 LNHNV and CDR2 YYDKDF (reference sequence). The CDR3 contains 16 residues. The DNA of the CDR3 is TGTGCCACCAGCAGAAGCCGGGACAGGCAAACTGAAAAACTGTTTTTT. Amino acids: CATSRSRDRQTEKLFF.

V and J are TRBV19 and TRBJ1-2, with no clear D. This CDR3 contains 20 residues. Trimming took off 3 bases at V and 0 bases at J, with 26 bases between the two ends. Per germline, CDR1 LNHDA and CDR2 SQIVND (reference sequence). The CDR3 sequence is CASSIIASSRPETPNYGYTF. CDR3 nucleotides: TGTGCCAGTAGTATTATAGCCTCATCCCGTCCTGAAACACCTAACTATGGCTACACCTTC.